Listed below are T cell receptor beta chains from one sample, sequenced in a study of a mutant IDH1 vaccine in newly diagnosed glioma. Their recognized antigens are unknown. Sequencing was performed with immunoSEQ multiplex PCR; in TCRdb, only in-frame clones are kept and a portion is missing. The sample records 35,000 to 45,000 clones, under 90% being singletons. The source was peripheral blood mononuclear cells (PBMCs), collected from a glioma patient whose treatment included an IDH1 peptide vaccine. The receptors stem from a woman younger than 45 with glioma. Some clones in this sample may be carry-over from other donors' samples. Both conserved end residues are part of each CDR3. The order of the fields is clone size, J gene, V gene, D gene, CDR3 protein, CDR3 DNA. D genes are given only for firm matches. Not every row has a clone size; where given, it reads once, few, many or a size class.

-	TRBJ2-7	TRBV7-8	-	CASSYRSGTNYEQYF	TGTGCCAGCAGCTACCGGTCCGGGACAAACTACGAGCAGTACTTC
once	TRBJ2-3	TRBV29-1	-	CSVVTWIRADTQYF	TGCAGCGTCGTTACTTGGATTAGGGCAGATACGCAGTATTTT
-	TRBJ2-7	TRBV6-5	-	CASSYSGEQYF	TGTGCCAGCAGTTACTCAGGGGAGCAGTACTTC
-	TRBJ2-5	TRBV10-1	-	CASGTSLEGETQYF	TGCGCCAGCGGTACCTCCCTTGAGGGGGAGACCCAGTACTTC
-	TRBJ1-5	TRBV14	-	CASSQVLGQPQHF	TGTGCCAGCAGCCAAGTCCTGGGGCAGCCCCAGCATTTT
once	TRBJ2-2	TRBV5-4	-	CASSSVSGHTGELFF	TGTGCCAGCAGCTCTGTTAGCGGACACACCGGGGAGCTGTTTTTT
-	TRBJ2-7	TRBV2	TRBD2	CASSAWPRVGEGEQYF	TGTGCCAGCAGTGCCTGGCCCCGGGTGGGGGAGGGCGAGCAGTACTTC
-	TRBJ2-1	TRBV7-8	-	CASSLAGWDLYNEQFF	TGTGCCAGCAGCTTAGCGGGATGGGACCTCTACAATGAGCAGTTCTTC
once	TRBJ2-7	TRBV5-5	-	CASSLGRNPGSYEQYF	TGTGCCAGCAGCTTGGGGCGGAACCCCGGGAGTTACGAGCAGTACTTC
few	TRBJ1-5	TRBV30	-	CAWSVLDGNQPQHF	TGTGCCTGGAGTGTACTAGATGGGAATCAGCCCCAGCATTTT
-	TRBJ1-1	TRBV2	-	CASSETRAVEAFF	TGTGCCAGCAGTGAAACTAGGGCGGTTGAAGCTTTCTTT
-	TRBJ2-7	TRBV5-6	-	CASSLGWYEQYF	TGTGCCAGCAGCTTGGGTTGGTACGAGCAGTACTTC
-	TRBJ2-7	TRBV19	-	CASSKGPAMRQYF	TGTGCCAGTAGTAAGGGACCGGCTATGAGGCAGTACTTC
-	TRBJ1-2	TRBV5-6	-	CASSHGDTANYGYTF	TGTGCCAGCAGCCATGGGGACACAGCTAACTATGGCTACACCTTC
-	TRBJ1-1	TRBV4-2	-	CASSSNRGTEAFF	TGTGCCAGCAGCTCAAATAGGGGGACTGAAGCTTTCTTT
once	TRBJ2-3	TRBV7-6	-	CASSSLLVTDTQYF	TGTGCCAGCAGCTCCCTTTTAGTGACAGATACGCAGTATTTT
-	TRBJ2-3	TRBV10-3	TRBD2	CAISESPAGGSTDTQYF	TGTGCCATCAGTGAGTCGCCAGCGGGAGGGAGCACAGATACGCAGTATTTT
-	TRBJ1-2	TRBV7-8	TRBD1	CASTPRDRVLSYGYTF	TGTGCCAGCACCCCGCGGGACAGGGTTCTAAGCTATGGCTACACCTTC
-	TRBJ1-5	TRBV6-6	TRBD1	CASRTPGQDQPQHF	TGTGCCAGCAGAACGCCGGGACAGGATCAGCCCCAGCATTTT
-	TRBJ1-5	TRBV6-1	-	CASSVQPGWRDNQPQHF	TGTGCCAGCAGTGTACAACCAGGGTGGAGGGACAATCAGCCCCAGCATTTT
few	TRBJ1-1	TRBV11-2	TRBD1	CASSSGQGRGEAFF	TGTGCCAGCAGCTCGGGACAGGGGAGGGGTGAAGCTTTCTTT
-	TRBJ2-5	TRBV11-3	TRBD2	CASSLALGLAGAGETQYF	TGTGCCAGCAGCTTAGCTCTAGGACTAGCGGGAGCAGGGGAGACCCAGTACTTC
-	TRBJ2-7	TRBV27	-	CASSLAGSIYEQYF	TGTGCCAGCAGTTTAGCGGGGTCCATCTACGAGCAGTACTTC
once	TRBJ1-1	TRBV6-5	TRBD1	CASRTGTATRAFF	TGTGCCAGCAGAACCGGGACAGCCACGCGAGCTTTCTTT
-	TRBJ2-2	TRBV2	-	CASRRESAGELFF	TGTGCCAGCCGCAGGGAGAGCGCCGGGGAGCTGTTTTTT
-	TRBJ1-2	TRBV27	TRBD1	CASSLSSGGGYTF	TGTGCCAGCAGTTTATCTTCAGGGGGTGGCTACACCTTC
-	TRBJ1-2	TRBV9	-	CASSVDGYGYTF	TGTGCCAGCAGCGTAGACGGTTATGGCTACACCTTC
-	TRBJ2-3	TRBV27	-	CASSPNRRRTDTQYF	TGTGCCAGCAGCCCCAATCGGCGTCGCACAGATACGCAGTATTTT
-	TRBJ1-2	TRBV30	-	CAWSVPSPLGDYTF	TGTGCCTGGAGTGTACCGTCTCCGCTGGGTGACTACACCTTC
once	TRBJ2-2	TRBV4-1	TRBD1	CASSQRAGTGGIGELFF	TGCGCCAGCAGCCAGAGAGCCGGGACAGGGGGCATCGGGGAGCTGTTTTTT
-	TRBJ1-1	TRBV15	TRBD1	CATSRVGDRGNAEAFF	TGTGCCACCAGCAGAGTCGGCGACAGGGGTAATGCTGAAGCTTTCTTT
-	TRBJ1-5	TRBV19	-	CASSSRVNQPQHF	TGTGCCAGTAGTTCCAGGGTCAATCAGCCCCAGCATTTT
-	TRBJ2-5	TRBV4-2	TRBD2	CASSQELAGGVETQYF	TGTGCCAGCAGCCAAGAATTAGCGGGAGGGGTAGAGACCCAGTACTTC
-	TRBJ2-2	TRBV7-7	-	CASSLRESNTGELFF	TGTGCTAGCAGCCTCCGGGAGTCGAACACCGGGGAGCTGTTTTTT
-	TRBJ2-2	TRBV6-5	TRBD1	CASSLDPGGTGELFF	TGTGCCAGCAGTTTGGACCCAGGGGGAACCGGGGAGCTGTTTTTT
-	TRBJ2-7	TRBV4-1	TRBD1	CASSRSGTGYEQYF	TGCGCCAGCAGCCGCTCGGGGACAGGCTACGAGCAGTACTTC
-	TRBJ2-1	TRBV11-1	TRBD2	CASSTTTSGDEQFF	TGTGCCAGCAGCACCACAACTAGCGGCGATGAGCAGTTCTTC
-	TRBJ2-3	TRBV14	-	CASSQDLIAGSTQYF	TGTGCCAGCAGCCAAGATCTCATCGCAGGGAGTACGCAGTATTTT
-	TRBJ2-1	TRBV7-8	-	CASSLEGDNEQFF	TGTGCCAGCAGCTTAGAGGGGGACAATGAGCAGTTCTTC
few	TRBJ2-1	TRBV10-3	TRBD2	CAIKVSGDRDEQFF	TGTGCCATCAAGGTTAGCGGGGATAGGGATGAGCAGTTCTTC
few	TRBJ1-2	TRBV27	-	CASSLSLNDYGYTF	TGTGCCAGCAGTTTATCGTTGAATGACTATGGCTACACCTTC
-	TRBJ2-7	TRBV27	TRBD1	CASSLRQGGSYEQYF	TGTGCCAGCAGTCTACGACAGGGTGGCTCCTACGAGCAGTACTTC
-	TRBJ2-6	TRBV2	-	CASRRQAISGANVLTF	TGTGCCAGCAGGAGACAGGCGATCTCTGGGGCCAACGTCCTGACTTTC
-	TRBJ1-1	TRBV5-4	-	CASSYDRITEAFF	TGTGCCAGCAGCTATGACAGGATCACTGAAGCTTTCTTT
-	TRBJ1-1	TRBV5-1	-	CASSFGGNTEAFF	TGCGCCAGCAGCTTCGGTGGGAACACTGAAGCTTTCTTT
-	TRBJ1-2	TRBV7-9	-	CASSLGSEGTDYGYTF	TGTGCCAGCAGCTTAGGTTCCGAGGGGACGGACTATGGCTACACCTTC
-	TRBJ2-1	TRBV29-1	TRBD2	CSVAFGTSVNNEQFF	TGCAGCGTCGCCTTTGGGACTAGCGTTAACAATGAGCAGTTCTTC
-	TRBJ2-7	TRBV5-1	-	CASSSDSYEQYF	TGCGCCAGCAGCTCGGACAGCTACGAGCAGTACTTC
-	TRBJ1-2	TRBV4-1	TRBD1	CASSQESTGANYGYTF	TGCGCCAGCAGCCAAGAATCGACAGGGGCTAACTATGGCTACACCTTC
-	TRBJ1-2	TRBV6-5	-	CASSYAPPGAGDGYTF	TGTGCCAGCAGTTACGCCCCCCCGGGGGCAGGGGATGGCTACACCTTC
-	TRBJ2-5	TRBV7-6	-	CASSPQGRNSYQETQYF	TGTGCCAGCAGCCCCCAAGGACGGAATTCGTACCAAGAGACCCAGTACTTC
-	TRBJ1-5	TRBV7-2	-	CASSLGSWGNQPQHF	TGTGCCAGCAGCTTGGGGTCCTGGGGGAATCAGCCCCAGCATTTT
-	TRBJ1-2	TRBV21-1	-	CASSSKGGEDGYTF	TGTGCCAGCAGCTCAAAAGGGGGCGAAGATGGCTACACCTTC
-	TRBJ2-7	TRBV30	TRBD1	CAWSDDRERDYEQYF	TGTGCCTGGAGTGACGACAGGGAAAGAGACTACGAGCAGTACTTC
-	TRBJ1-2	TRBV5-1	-	CASKDVGSLYGYTF	TGCGCCAGCAAGGATGTGGGTTCCCTCTATGGCTACACCTTC
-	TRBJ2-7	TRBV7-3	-	CASSWRGREDEQYF	TGTGCCAGCAGCTGGAGGGGGCGAGAGGACGAGCAGTACTTC
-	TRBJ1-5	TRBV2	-	CASSDRGKSRNQPQHF	TGTGCCAGCAGTGATCGGGGGAAATCACGCAATCAGCCCCAGCATTTT
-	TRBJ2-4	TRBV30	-	CAWSDELAKNIQYF	TGTGCCTGGAGCGATGAACTAGCCAAAAACATTCAGTACTTC